Sequencing of this T cell receptor beta chain was carried out in a study of cytomegalovirus exposure and HLA in healthy donors. Findings of the study overall: V- and J-gene trimming of TCR beta was linked (in a later analysis) to a missense DCLRE1C variant. Through in vitro validation, a few CMV-associated chains were shown to be specific for CMV antigens.

Regarding this clone: Its antigen is currently unknown.

Per germline, CDR1 SGDLS and CDR2 YYNGEE. With 0 bases clipped from V and 7 bases from J, the junction kept 4 bases outside the gene matches. The CDR3 sequence is 14 residues long. PCR used 60 Vbeta primers and 13 Jbeta primers. Profiling relied on immunoSEQ multiplex PCR, and the TCRdb table lists in-frame clones only, not all of them. The sample includes about 200,000 clones, 82% of them seen just once. This clonotype was sampled from a boy aged 2 to 10 in good health and CMV-seronegative. The sample comprised PBMCs. J is TRBJ2-1 and V is TRBV9; 7 bases are a match to TRBD2. The CDR3 nucleotides are TGTGCCAGCAGCGTAGGTAGCGGGCGAAATGAGCAGTTCTTC. Its protein is CASSVGSGRNEQFF.